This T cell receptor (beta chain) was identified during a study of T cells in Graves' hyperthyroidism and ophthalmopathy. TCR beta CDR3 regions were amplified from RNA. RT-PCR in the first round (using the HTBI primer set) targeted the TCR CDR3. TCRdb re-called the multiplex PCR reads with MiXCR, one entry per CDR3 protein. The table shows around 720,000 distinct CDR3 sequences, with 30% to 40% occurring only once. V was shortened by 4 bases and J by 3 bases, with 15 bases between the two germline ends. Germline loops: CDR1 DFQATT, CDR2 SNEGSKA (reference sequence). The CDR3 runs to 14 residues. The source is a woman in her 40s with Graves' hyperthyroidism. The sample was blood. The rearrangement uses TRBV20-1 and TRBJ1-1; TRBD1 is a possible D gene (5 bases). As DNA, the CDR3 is TGCAGTGCTATGACTAGCGGGGGGGACACTGAAGCTTTCTTT. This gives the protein CSAMTSGGDTEAFF.